Below, 30 T cell receptor beta chains from the same sample are listed, as sequenced in a study of blood T cells in healthy people across ages. A sample-barcoded 5' primer and a J-beta primer mix were used in a second PCR of about 7 to 11 cycles. TCRdb re-derived calls from the 5' RACE reads in MiXCR, one entry per CDR3 protein. Of about 1.5 million distinct CDR3 sequences in the sample, 42% are singletons; the top ten hold about 3.8%. The sample taken for sequencing was blood. The origin of the receptors is a woman in her late teens or twenties in good health.

This clonotype was observed a single time. Given a much more abundant clone one base away, this may be a read error. The chain links TRBV12-3 or TRBV12-4 to TRBJ2-1; no reliable D call. The V end lost 4 bases, the J end lost 10 bases, and 11 bases lay between the germline ends. The CDR3 loop spans 12 amino acids. In nucleotides, the CDR3 is TGTGCCAGCAGTTGGGCCTCCAAGGAGCAGTTCTTC. Its protein is CASSWASKEQFF.

This clonotype was seen a few times. The genes are TRBV20-1 and TRBJ2-7; weak D call: TRBD2 (6 bases). The CDR3 runs to 16 residues. From germline, CDR1 is DFQATT and CDR2 SNEGSKA (reference sequence). V was trimmed by 3 bases and J by 0 bases, leaving 18 bases between them. CDR3 protein: CSASDPSGVRSYEQYF. The CDR3 coding sequence is TGCAGTGCTAGCGATCCGTCGGGGGTACGCTCCTACGAGCAGTACTTC.

The rearrangement joins TRBV9 to TRBJ2-4; 10 bases agree with TRBD2. Looked up from germline, CDR1 is SGDLS and CDR2 is YYNGEE. V lost 4 bases and J lost 13; bases outside the gene matches: 11. The CDR3 contains 14 residues. The CDR3, as DNA: TGTGCCAGCAGCCCCAGAGGCCTAGCGGGGGAGCAGTACTTC. This gives the protein CASSPRGLAGEQYF.

A note on this clonotype: This may come from a read error, since a much larger clone is one base off. The V gene is TRBV29-1, the J gene TRBJ2-4, with D possibly TRBD1 on 6 matching bases. Trimming left V 4 bases short and J 1 base short, with 14 bases between. The CDR3 covers 15 residues. Germline loops: CDR1 SQVTM, CDR2 ANQGSEA. CDR3 in DNA: TGCAGCGTTGTTCGCCCAAGGGGGGCCAAAAACATTCAGTACTTC. It specifies CSVVRPRGAKNIQYF.

This clonotype was seen a few times. The V and J genes are TRBV4-3 and TRBJ1-2; 7 bases align to TRBD1. CDR3 length equals 18 residues. Per germline, CDR1 LGHNA and CDR2 YSLEER. V lost 0 bases and J lost 6; bases outside the gene matches: 16. The CDR3 here is CASSQDQKGAAGRDGYTF. CDR3 sequence (DNA): TGCGCCAGCAGCCAAGATCAGAAGGGGGCGGCGGGTAGAGATGGCTACACCTTC.

This clonotype came up a few times. This rearrangement joins TRBV20-1 to TRBJ2-7; D not resolved. CDR3 length equals 14 residues. V lost 7 bases, J lost 1 base, and 17 bases lay in between. CDR1 and CDR2 from the germline V gene are DFQATT and SNEGSKA (reference sequence). Here the CDR3 DNA reads TGCAGTGGCTTGGATGTGGAGACTTCCTACGAGCAGTACTTC. Translated, it gives CSGLDVETSYEQYF.

The chain uses TRBV20-1 and TRBJ2-4; 8 bases are a match to TRBD2. The V and J ends lost 0 bases and 2 bases, in that order; junction bases with no gene match: 6. This CDR3 contains 16 residues. In germline, CDR1 is DFQATT, CDR2 SNEGSKA (reference sequence). CDR3: CSARDPSGGTKNIQYF. CDR3 DNA: TGCAGTGCTAGAGATCCCAGCGGGGGCACCAAAAACATTCAGTACTTC.

The chain recombines TRBV4-1 with TRBJ2-5; no clear D gene. The germline gives CDR1 MGHRA, CDR2 YSYEKL. CDR3 length equals 14 residues. With 3 bases removed from V and 1 base from J, the gap between germline ends came to 9 bases. The CDR3 sequence is CASSHIISQETQYF. The CDR3 bases are TGCGCCAGCAGCCATATTATCAGCCAAGAGACCCAGTACTTC.

The rearrangement links TRBV2 to TRBJ1-2; 7 bases map to TRBD1. Germline V CDR1 and CDR2: SNHLY, FYNNEI. CDR3 length equals 15 residues. J gave up 6 bases and V 4 bases, and 11 bases lay outside the gene matches. This CDR3 is CASSVDRVQTNGYTF. CDR3 coding DNA: TGTGCCAGCAGTGTCGACAGGGTCCAAACCAATGGCTACACCTTC.

A few counts support this clonotype. V and J are TRBV24-1 and TRBJ2-3, with D uncertain. Germline CDR1 KGHDR, CDR2 SFDVKD. CDR3 length: 12 amino acids. Trimming took 12 bases from V and 0 from J, leaving 9 bases between them. CDR3 loop: CAVDGSTDTQYF. The CDR3 nucleotides are TGTGCCGTCGACGGGAGCACAGATACGCAGTATTTT.

The chain uses TRBV7-2 and TRBJ1-6, with TRBD1 matching 10 bases. Per germline, CDR1 SGHTA and CDR2 FQGNSA. V shed 4 bases and J 11 bases; nucleotides not matched to a gene: 8. The length of the CDR3 is 15 residues. CDR3 sequence (DNA): TGTGCCAGCAGCTCCGGGACAGGGGATAGGACACCCCTCCACTTT. Protein product: CASSSGTGDRTPLHF.

The chain combines TRBV7-6 with TRBJ1-4, with 7 bases matching TRBD1. The germline V gene has CDR1 SGHVS and CDR2 FNYEAQ. The junction had 6 bases not matched to a gene; V was cut back by 5 bases and J by 6 bases. The CDR3 runs to 14 residues. The CDR3, as DNA: TGTGCCAGCAGCGTATACAGGGGAGATGAAAAACTGTTTTTT. It translates to CASSVYRGDEKLFF.

This clonotype came up many times. V is TRBV7-2 and J is TRBJ2-3; 11 nucleotides line up with TRBD2. This CDR3 contains 17 residues. Germline V gives CDR1 SGHTA, CDR2 FQGNSA. V was clipped by 5 bases and J by 1 base; unmatched bases: 8. The CDR3 loop is CASSLLLAGDGTDTQYF. The CDR3 DNA reads TGTGCCAGCAGCCTACTACTAGCGGGGGATGGCACAGATACGCAGTATTTT.

This clonotype was counted a few times. The rearrangement joins TRBV6-6 to TRBJ2-7; either TRBD1 or TRBD2 may supply D (5 bases each). Between the trimmed V and J ends, which lost 5 bases and 2 bases, there was a span of 13 bases. Germline-derived CDR1 and CDR2 are MNHNY and SVGAGI (reference sequence). This CDR3 contains 14 residues. CDR3 amino acids: CASSAPGRTYEQYF. For the CDR3, the DNA is TGTGCCAGCAGTGCCCCAGGGAGAACCTACGAGCAGTACTTC.

Only a few counts were recorded for this clonotype. The junction does not match germline at one end; this may be a read error. This rearrangement joins TRBV20-1 to TRBJ1-1; 7 bases align to TRBD1. The CDR3 runs 13 residues. Per germline, CDR1 DFQATT and CDR2 SNEGSKA (reference sequence). This CDR3 is CSATIDRVTDAFF. The CDR3 coding sequence is TGCAGTGCTACCATTGACAGGGTCACTGATGCTTTCTTT.

This sequence joins TRBV12-3 or TRBV12-4 and TRBJ2-6, with D unclear. CDR3 length: 19 amino acids. V was trimmed by 3 bases and J by 0 bases, leaving 18 bases between them. This chain's CDR3 is CASSFSQARFSSGANVLTF. The CDR3 DNA is TGTGCCAGCAGTTTCTCCCAGGCGCGATTCTCCTCTGGGGCCAACGTCCTGACTTTC.

The chain recombines TRBV7-2 with TRBJ1-2; D remains ambiguous. This CDR3 comprises 15 residues. In germline, CDR1 is SGHTA, CDR2 FQGNSA. V lost 5 bases to trimming and J lost 0 bases, with 13 bases between them. The CDR3 sequence is CASSKQEGANYGYTF. CDR3 DNA sequence: TGTGCCAGCAGCAAACAAGAGGGAGCTAACTATGGCTACACCTTC.

The rearrangement joins TRBV20-1 to TRBJ1-4; 8 nucleotides match TRBD1. The CDR3 extends over 14 amino acids. Germline V CDR1 and CDR2: DFQATT, SNEGSKA (reference sequence). V was clipped by 4 bases and J by 7 bases; unmatched bases: 8. Here the CDR3 reads CSATPGGRSEKLFF. The CDR3 DNA sequence: TGCAGTGCTACCCCAGGGGGCCGGAGTGAAAAACTGTTTTTT.

A few counts support this clonotype. J is TRBJ1-2 and V is TRBV20-1, with TRBD1 as a possible D gene (6 bases). The V end lost 6 bases, the J end lost 8 bases, and 10 bases lay between the germline ends. Germline CDR1 and CDR2: DFQATT and SNEGSKA (reference sequence). The CDR3 covers 10 residues. The CDR3 bases are TGCAGTGCCCCGGACAGCGGCTACACCTTC. Translating gives CSAPDSGYTF.

The chain uses TRBV6-6 and TRBJ2-5; D is ambiguous. Matching the DNA end better, TRBJ2-7 makes the J call doubtful. This CDR3 region has 14 residues. Germline V gene sequence: CDR1 MNHNY, CDR2 SVGAGI (reference sequence). For the CDR3, the DNA is TGTGCCAGCAGCCTAAGTTTGGGGAACTACGAGCAGTACTTC. It translates to CASSLSLGNYEQYF.

This chain connects TRBV4-3 to TRBJ2-7, with a tentative D call TRBD1 (6 bases). V was shortened by 4 bases and J by 2 bases, with 12 bases between the two germline ends. Germline CDR1 and CDR2: LGHNA and YSLEER. The CDR3 has 14 residues. The CDR3 region has the DNA TGCGCCAGCAGCCCAACCTGGACAGCCTACGAGCAGTACTTC. Its translation is CASSPTWTAYEQYF.

This chain joins TRBV7-9 and TRBJ1-2; the D gene is possibly TRBD1 (6 bases). The CDR3 sequence is 15 residues long. Germline V gene data show CDR1 as SEHNR and CDR2 as FQNEAQ (reference sequence). Between the trimmed V and J ends, which lost 1 base and 4 bases, there was a span of 13 bases. CDR3 residues: CASSLVGGAFYGYTF. The CDR3 region has the DNA TGTGCCAGCAGCTTAGTTGGGGGCGCGTTCTATGGCTACACCTTC.

The genes are TRBV20-1 and TRBJ1-1; 8 bases are a match to TRBD1. V shed 3 bases, J shed 10 bases, and the junction held 7 bases outside the gene matches. There are 12 residues in the CDR3. Germline CDR1 and CDR2: DFQATT and SNEGSKA (reference sequence). The CDR3 here is CSASGTGATAFF. CDR3 nucleotide sequence: TGCAGTGCTAGCGGGACAGGCGCTACAGCTTTCTTT.

This clonotype came up a few times. The rearrangement links TRBV4-3 to TRBJ2-3; possible D gene TRBD2, 7 bases. Germline V gene data show CDR1 as LGHNA and CDR2 as YSLEER. The V and J ends lost 3 bases and 0 bases respectively, with 16 bases between them. CDR3 length equals 17 residues. The CDR3 reads CASSQNGGRGSTDTQYF. CDR3 DNA sequence: TGCGCCAGCAGCCAGAACGGGGGGCGGGGCAGCACAGATACGCAGTATTTT.

The chain combines TRBV27 with TRBJ2-7, with unresolved D. Germline V gene sequence: CDR1 MNHEY, CDR2 SMNVEV (reference sequence). The CDR3 contains 13 residues. Trimming left V 3 bases short and J 7 bases short, with 13 bases between. CDR3 in DNA: TGTGCCAGCAGTTTCTCCCGGTCCGTGGAGCAGTACTTC. Translating it yields CASSFSRSVEQYF.

V gene TRBV13 combines with J gene TRBJ2-1; D possibly uses TRBD1 or TRBD2 (5 bases each). The CDR3 is made up of 16 amino acids. Germline V lookup: CDR1 PRHDT, CDR2 FYEKMQ (reference sequence). Between the trimmed V and J ends, which lost 5 bases and 6 bases, there was a span of 20 bases. The chain's CDR3 is CASSPKALAGRNEQFF. CDR3 DNA sequence: TGTGCCAGCAGCCCAAAGGCCCTAGCAGGGCGCAATGAGCAGTTCTTC.

The chain recombines TRBV20-1 with TRBJ1-2, with TRBD1 matching over 10 bases. The CDR3 totals 15 residues. Germline assignment: CDR1 DFQATT and CDR2 SNEGSKA (reference sequence). Unmatched junction bases numbered 7, after V lost 3 bases and J lost 3 bases. The CDR3 DNA follows: TGCAGTGCTAGTAAGGCGACAGGGGGCGACTATGGCTACACCTTC. Translated, it gives CSASKATGGDYGYTF.

This clonotype showed up just a few times. The rearrangement joins TRBV27 to TRBJ1-2; 8 bases map to TRBD1. Unmatched junction bases numbered 6, after V lost 2 bases and J lost 7 bases. The CDR3 consists of 14 residues. CDR1 and CDR2 (germline): MNHEY, SMNVEV (reference sequence). The CDR3 loop reads CASSLVAGGSGYTF. For the CDR3, the DNA is TGTGCCAGCAGTTTAGTAGCAGGGGGCTCTGGCTACACCTTC.

The CDR3: CASSITGTEGYTF. The CDR3, as DNA: TGTGCCAGCAGCATTACAGGGACAGAAGGCTACACCTTC. The chain is built from TRBV12-3 or TRBV12-4 and TRBJ1-2, with TRBD1 matching over 7 bases. V gave up 6 bases and J gave up 8 bases; unmatched junction bases: 9. The CDR3 spans 13 residues.

This clonotype was counted a few times. In nucleotides, the CDR3 is TGTGCCACAACGACTAGCCCGGACTACGAGCAGTACTTC. Translation gives CATTTSPDYEQYF. V is TRBV28 and J is TRBJ2-7; 7 nucleotides line up with TRBD2. J gave up 3 bases and V 10 bases, and 9 bases lay outside the gene matches. The length of the CDR3 is 13 residues. From germline, CDR1 is MDHEN and CDR2 SYDVKM.